This T cell receptor beta chain was observed in a study of T cell responses to AZD1222 COVID-19 vaccine. This CDR3 region has 15 residues. Second doses that came at about 4 or about 12 weeks were put together. Clones were read by immunoSEQ multiplex PCR, and TCRdb kept only the in-frame ones, dropping some. Of 120,000 or so clones listed, around 84% are singletons. The genes are TRBV12-1 and TRBJ1-1. TRBV12-1 is given as a pseudogene. Sample: peripheral blood, taken 28 days after the second AZD1222 dose. The receptor was isolated from an adult who received the AZD1222 COVID-19 vaccine. CDR3 protein: CASSFATKVGTEAFF. The CDR3 DNA follows: TGTGCCAGCAGCTTTGCAACTAAGGTGGGGACTGAAGCTTTCTTT.